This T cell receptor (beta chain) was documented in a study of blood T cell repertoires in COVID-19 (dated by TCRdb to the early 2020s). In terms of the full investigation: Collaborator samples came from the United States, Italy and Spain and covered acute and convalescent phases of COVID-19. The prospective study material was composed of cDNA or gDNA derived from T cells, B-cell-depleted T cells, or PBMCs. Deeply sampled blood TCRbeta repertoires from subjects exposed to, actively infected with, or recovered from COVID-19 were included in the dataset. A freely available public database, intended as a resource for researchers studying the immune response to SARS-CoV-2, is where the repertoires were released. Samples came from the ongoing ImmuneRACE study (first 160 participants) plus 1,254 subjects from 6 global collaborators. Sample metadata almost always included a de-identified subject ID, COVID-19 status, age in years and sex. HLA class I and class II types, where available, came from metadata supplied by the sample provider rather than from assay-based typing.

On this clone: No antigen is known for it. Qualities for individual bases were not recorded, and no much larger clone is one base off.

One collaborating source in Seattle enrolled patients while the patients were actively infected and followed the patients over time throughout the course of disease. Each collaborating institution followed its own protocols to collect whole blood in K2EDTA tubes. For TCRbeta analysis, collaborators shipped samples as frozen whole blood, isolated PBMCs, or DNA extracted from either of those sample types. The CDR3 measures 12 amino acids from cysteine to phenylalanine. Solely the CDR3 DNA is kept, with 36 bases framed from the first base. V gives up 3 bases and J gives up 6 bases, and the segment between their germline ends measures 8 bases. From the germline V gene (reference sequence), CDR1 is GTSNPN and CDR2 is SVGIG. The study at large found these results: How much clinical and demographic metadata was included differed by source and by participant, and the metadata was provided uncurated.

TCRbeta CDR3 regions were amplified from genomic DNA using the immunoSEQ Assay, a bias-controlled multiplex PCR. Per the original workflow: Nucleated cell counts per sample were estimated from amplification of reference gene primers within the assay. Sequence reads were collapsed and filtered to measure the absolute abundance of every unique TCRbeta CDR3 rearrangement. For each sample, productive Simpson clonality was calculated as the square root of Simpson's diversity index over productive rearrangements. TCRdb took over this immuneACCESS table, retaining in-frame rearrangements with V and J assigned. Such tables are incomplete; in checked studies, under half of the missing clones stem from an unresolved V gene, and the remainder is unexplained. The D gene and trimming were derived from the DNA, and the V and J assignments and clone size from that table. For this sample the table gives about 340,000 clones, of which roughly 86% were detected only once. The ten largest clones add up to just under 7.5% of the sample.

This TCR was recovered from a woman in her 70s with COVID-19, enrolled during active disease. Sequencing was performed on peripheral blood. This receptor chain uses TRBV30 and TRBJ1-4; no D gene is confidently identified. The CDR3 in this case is CAWRAYDEKLFF. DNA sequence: TGTGCCTGGAGAGCTTATGATGAAAAACTGTTTTTT.